This TCR beta chain was sequenced during a study of identical twins. Overall study results and limits: Where beta out-of-frame sequences were concerned, excess twin sharing was weaker.

This CDR3 is 15 amino acids long. Germline CDR1 reads SGHNT; CDR2 reads YENEEA. V dropped 0 bases and J dropped 7; count of bases not matched to a gene: 6. In regard to this clonotype: Its matching antigen is unknown.

Healthy Caucasian donors formed the entire cohort. TCRdb ran MiXCR on the 5' RACE reads and lists one entry per CDR3 protein. The sample lists 500,000 to 700,000 distinct CDR3 sequences; around 7.4% were seen once. The sample was also reused in another study, on yellow fever vaccine responses in identical twins.

This chain connects TRBV11-3 to TRBJ2-7; 10 bases fit TRBD2. The material sequenced was PBMCs. The receptor comes from a woman aged 18-29 years in good health. The CDR3 nucleotides read TGTGCCAGCAGCTTAGACCAGCGGGGGGGGCTGGAGCAGTACTTC. Amino acid sequence: CASSLDQRGGLEQYF.